Listed below are T cell receptor beta chains from one sample, sequenced in a study of T cell changes during pregnancy in multiple sclerosis. Libraries were prepared by immunoSEQ multiplex PCR; TCRdb keeps only in-frame clonotypes and omits some of them. This table holds nearly 40,000 clones, around nine tenths found once. The starting material was CD4+ T cells from peripheral blood mononuclear cells, obtained before pregnancy. These receptors all come from a female donor with multiple sclerosis, enrolled in a pregnancy study. Each CDR3 is given with its conserved first and last residue. D genes are given only for firm matches. The size field is filled for only some rows; it gives once, few, many or a size class.

J: TRBJ2-5; V: TRBV19; D: .; size: .; CDR3: CASSIQETQYF
J: TRBJ2-4; V: TRBV2; D: TRBD1; size: .; CDR3: CASNPSGDRGPKNIQYF
J: TRBJ2-3; V: TRBV29-1; D: TRBD1; size: .; CDR3: CSVGDLQGARTQYF
J: TRBJ2-1; V: TRBV18; D: TRBD1; size: .; CDR3: CASSRPSGQGWYNEQFF
J: TRBJ1-4; V: TRBV18; D: .; size: .; CDR3: CASSPFAATNEKLFF
J: TRBJ2-7; V: TRBV15; D: TRBD2; size: medium-sized; CDR3: CATSRVASGKSKREEQYF
J: TRBJ1-1; V: TRBV19; D: TRBD1; size: .; CDR3: CASSQTGTAKAFF
J: TRBJ1-2; V: TRBV14; D: TRBD1; size: .; CDR3: CASQPQGGPFGYTF
J: TRBJ2-2; V: TRBV29-1; D: TRBD2; size: once; CDR3: CSAGLGTGELFF
J: TRBJ2-1; V: TRBV9; D: TRBD2; size: once; CDR3: CASSVGTSGTGEQFF
J: TRBJ2-3; V: TRBV29-1; D: .; size: .; CDR3: CSVSGGSGTDTQYF